These 21 T cell receptor beta chains originate from one sample sequenced in a study of identical twins. TCRdb re-derived calls from the 5' RACE reads in MiXCR, one entry per CDR3 protein. The profile shows about 450,000 distinct CDR3 sequences, around 18% of them singletons. The sequenced material came from naive T cells sorted from blood. These receptors all come from a man aged 50 to 59 in good health.

This clonotype was counted many times. The V gene is TRBV5-1, the J gene TRBJ2-7, with 7 bases aligning to TRBD1. The CDR3 loop spans 14 amino acids. The ends lost 5 bases at V and 7 bases at J; junction bases unmatched: 12. Germline CDR1 is SGHRS and CDR2 is YFSETQ. CDR3 in amino acids: CASSPEGAVGEQYF. In nucleotides, the CDR3 is TGCGCCAGCAGTCCCGAGGGGGCAGTCGGAGAGCAGTACTTC.

In this sample, this clonotype turned up many times. The J gene is TRBJ2-4, the V gene TRBV10-3; TRBD2 aligns across 11 bases. This CDR3 is built from 18 residues. Germline trimming cut 4 bases from V and 0 bases from J; bases unmatched to any gene: 8. Germline V gives CDR1 ENHRY, CDR2 SYGVKD. The CDR3 loop is CAISALGLAALAKNIQYF. DNA of the CDR3: TGTGCCATCAGTGCATTGGGACTAGCGGCCCTAGCCAAAAACATTCAGTACTTC.

The CDR3 DNA sequence: TGTGCCAGCCAACCCCCCCTAGGGCGGGGGCCTTACAATGAGCAGTTCTTC. Its translation: CASQPPLGRGPYNEQFF. The genes are TRBV6-2 or TRBV6-3 and TRBJ2-1; D perhaps matches TRBD2 (7 bases). Germline V gives CDR1 MNHEY, CDR2 SVGEGT. The V end was cut by 8 bases, the J end by 4 bases, with 24 bases between. CDR3 length equals 17 residues.

Here the CDR3 reads CASSPGGTEQYF. The CDR3 region has the DNA TGTGCCAGCTCACCAGGAGGGACCGAGCAGTACTTC. The V call is TRBV18, the J call TRBJ2-7; the D gene is possibly TRBD2 (6 bases). The CDR3 has 12 residues. The V and J ends lost 2 bases and 6 bases respectively, with 8 bases between them. Germline lookup yields CDR1 KGHSH and CDR2 LQKENI.

The CDR3 is CASLNYNEQFF. The DNA for the CDR3 is TGTGCCAGCCTAAACTACAATGAGCAGTTCTTC. This chain uses TRBV5-5 with TRBJ2-1, with D unclear. The V end lost 7 bases, the J end lost 3 bases, and 5 bases lay between the germline ends. This CDR3 is 11 amino acids long. Germline V CDR1 and CDR2: SGHKS, YYEKEE (reference sequence).

The J gene is TRBJ2-3, the V gene TRBV6-1, with a tentative D call TRBD1 (5 bases). Per the germline V gene, CDR1 is MNHNS and CDR2 is SASEGT. V was cut by 6 bases and J by 6 bases, with 16 bases left in between. The CDR3 loop spans 14 amino acids. CDR3 in DNA: TGTGCCAGCAGCTTTAAGGGCAGGGCGGATACGCAGTATTTT. Protein: CASSFKGRADTQYF.

The chain links TRBV4-3 to TRBJ2-7; perhaps TRBD2 as D (5 bases). The germline gives CDR1 LGHNA, CDR2 YSLEER. V lost 0 bases and J 4 bases, leaving 19 bases between the germline ends. The CDR3 length is 17 residues. This chain's CDR3 is CASSQDDQRFGSYEQYF. DNA of the CDR3: TGCGCCAGCAGCCAAGATGACCAGCGGTTTGGGTCTTACGAGCAGTACTTC.

The genes are TRBV5-1 and TRBJ2-1; perhaps TRBD1 as D (5 bases). This CDR3 has 15 residues. V was shortened by 4 bases and J by 3 bases, with 14 bases between the two germline ends. Germline V gene data show CDR1 as SGHRS and CDR2 as YFSETQ. The CDR3: CASSPTGAYYNEQFF. DNA of the CDR3: TGCGCCAGCAGCCCTACAGGAGCTTACTACAATGAGCAGTTCTTC.

The chain links TRBV20-1 to TRBJ1-6, with a tentative D call TRBD1 (5 bases). From germline, CDR1 is DFQATT and CDR2 SNEGSKA (reference sequence). Trimming shortened V by 5 bases and J by 6 bases, and 17 bases separated the two germline ends. The length of the CDR3 is 15 residues. The CDR3 DNA is TGCAGTGCTCCCCTGCCGCAGGGCGGTAATTCACCCCTCCACTTT. Protein: CSAPLPQGGNSPLHF.

This chain connects TRBV30 to TRBJ2-7; D not resolved. Germline loops: CDR1 GTSNPN, CDR2 SVGIG (reference sequence). This CDR3 contains 13 residues. The germline V and J ends were trimmed by 2 bases and 6 bases, with 14 bases remaining between them. In nucleotides, the CDR3 is TGTGCCTGGAGTTATCGGGTGGATGGCGAGCAGTACTTC. It specifies CAWSYRVDGEQYF.

This clonotype showed up just a few times. This sequence joins TRBV12-3 or TRBV12-4 and TRBJ2-1; D remains unclear. Trimming took 2 bases from V and 9 from J, leaving 14 bases between them. CDR3 size: 14 residues. CDR3 loop: CASSLIVETGEQFF. The DNA of the CDR3 is TGTGCCAGCAGTTTAATCGTAGAAACCGGTGAGCAGTTCTTC.

V is TRBV5-6 and J is TRBJ2-1, with 13 positions matching TRBD2. Trimming at V came to 8 bases and at J to 8 bases, leaving 4 bases not matched to a gene. The CDR3 runs 13 residues. Germline values: CDR1 SGHDT, CDR2 YYEEEE. The CDR3 DNA reads as TGTGCCAGTGGACTAGCGGGAGACTATGAGCAGTTCTTC. It specifies CASGLAGDYEQFF.

This clonotype was recorded many times. The chain links TRBV7-9 to TRBJ2-2; 14 nucleotides match TRBD2. V lost 5 bases, J lost 2 bases, and 4 bases stayed unmatched. The germline gives CDR1 SEHNR, CDR2 FQNEAQ (reference sequence). This CDR3 is 17 amino acids long. The CDR3 DNA is TGTGCCAGCAGCCAAGGGACTAGCGGGAGTAACACCGGGGAGCTGTTTTTT. Translated, it gives CASSQGTSGSNTGELFF.

The rearrangement links TRBV21-1 to TRBJ2-7; the D call in the table, TRBD2, was not verified against the DNA. TRBV21-1 is labeled a pseudogene. This CDR3 is built from 16 residues. This CDR3 reads CASSKVSLAGEREQYF. The CDR3 region has the DNA TGTGCCAGCAGCAAAGTGTCGCTAGCGGGGGAACGAGAGCAGTACTTC.

This clonotype was counted only a few times. V gene TRBV20-1 combines with J gene TRBJ2-1; D remains ambiguous. CDR3 length: 13 residues. Trimming removed 0 bases at V and 5 bases at J, with 8 bases between. Germline CDR1 reads DFQATT; CDR2 reads SNEGSKA (reference sequence). CDR3 sequence (DNA): TGCAGTGCTAGAGAAGTGGCCCACAATGAGCAGTTCTTC. Amino acids: CSAREVAHNEQFF.

This clonotype was seen ten or more times. The chain couples TRBV9 to TRBJ2-6, with no clear D. The CDR3 contains 14 residues. In germline, CDR1 is SGDLS, CDR2 YYNGEE. Trimming stripped 3 bases from V and 0 bases from J, with 4 bases between. This chain's CDR3 is CASSGSSGANVLTF. The CDR3 nucleotides read TGTGCCAGCAGCGGGAGCTCTGGGGCCAACGTCCTGACTTTC.

This clonotype was detected only a few times. J is TRBJ2-7 and V is TRBV28; D possibly corresponds to TRBD2 (7 bases). V was clipped by 6 bases and J by 7 bases, with 16 bases between them. CDR1 MDHEN and CDR2 SYDVKM come from the germline V gene. CDR3 length: 13 residues. DNA for the CDR3: TGTGCCAGCAGGGTTCCGGGGGGCGGGGAGCAGTACTTC. Translated: CASRVPGGGEQYF.

This clonotype was observed a few times. V gene TRBV7-9 combines with J gene TRBJ2-7; no reliable D call. Trimming shortened V by 4 bases and J by 0 bases, and 7 bases separated the two germline ends. This CDR3 is 13 amino acids long. Germline lookup yields CDR1 SEHNR and CDR2 FQNEAQ (reference sequence). In DNA form, the CDR3 reads TGTGCCAGCAGCTCCACCCCCTCCTACGAGCAGTACTTC. Translation: CASSSTPSYEQYF.

This clonotype was picked up many times. The chain has TRBV4-3 and TRBJ2-3; perhaps TRBD1 as D (6 bases). The V and J ends lost 3 bases and 7 bases respectively, with 11 bases between them. Per germline, CDR1 LGHNA and CDR2 YSLEER. This CDR3 spans 13 amino acids. The CDR3 DNA follows: TGCGCCAGCAGCCAGGCAGGGGAACATACGCAGTATTTT. This gives the protein CASSQAGEHTQYF.

This clonotype occurred a few times. This chain connects TRBV7-9 to TRBJ2-1; D perhaps matches TRBD1 (7 bases). Per germline, CDR1 SEHNR and CDR2 FQNEAQ (reference sequence). This CDR3 has 14 residues. Deletions cut 5 bases from V and 15 bases from J, with 23 bases between. CDR3: CASSRGRTGLRTFF. For the CDR3, the DNA is TGTGCCAGCAGCCGAGGGAGGACAGGACTAAGAACGTTCTTC.

The chain links TRBV29-1 to TRBJ2-1; TRBD1 matches 11 bases. Germline V lookup: CDR1 SQVTM, CDR2 ANQGSEA. CDR3 length equals 13 residues. The V segment lost 7 bases and the J segment 5 bases; nucleotides outside the gene matches: 4. CDR3 in DNA: TGCAGCGCCTGGACAGGGGGCCACAATGAGCAGTTCTTC. It is translated as CSAWTGGHNEQFF.